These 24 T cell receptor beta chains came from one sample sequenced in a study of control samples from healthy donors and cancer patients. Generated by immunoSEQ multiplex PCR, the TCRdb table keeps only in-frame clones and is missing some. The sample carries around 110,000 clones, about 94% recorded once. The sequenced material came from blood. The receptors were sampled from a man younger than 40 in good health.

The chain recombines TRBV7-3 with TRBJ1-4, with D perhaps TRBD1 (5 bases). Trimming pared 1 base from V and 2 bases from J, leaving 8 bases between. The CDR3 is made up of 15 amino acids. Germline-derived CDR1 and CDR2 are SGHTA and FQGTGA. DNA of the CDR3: TGTGCCAGCAGCTTAAACCCAGGGACTAATGAAAAACTGTTTTTT. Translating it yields CASSLNPGTNEKLFF.

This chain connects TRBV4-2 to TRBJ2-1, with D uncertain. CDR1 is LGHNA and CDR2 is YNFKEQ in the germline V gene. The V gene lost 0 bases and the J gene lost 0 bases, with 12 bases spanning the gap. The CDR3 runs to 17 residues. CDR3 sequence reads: CASSQDRAAVSYNEQFF. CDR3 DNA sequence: TGTGCCAGCAGCCAAGATCGGGCGGCCGTCTCCTACAATGAGCAGTTCTTC.

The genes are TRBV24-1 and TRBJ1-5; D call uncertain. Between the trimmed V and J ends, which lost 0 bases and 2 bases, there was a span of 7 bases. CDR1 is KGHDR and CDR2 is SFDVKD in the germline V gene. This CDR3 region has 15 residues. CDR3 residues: CATSDLNPCNQPQHF. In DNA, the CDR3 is TGTGCCACCAGTGATTTGAATCCATGCAATCAGCCCCAGCATTTT.

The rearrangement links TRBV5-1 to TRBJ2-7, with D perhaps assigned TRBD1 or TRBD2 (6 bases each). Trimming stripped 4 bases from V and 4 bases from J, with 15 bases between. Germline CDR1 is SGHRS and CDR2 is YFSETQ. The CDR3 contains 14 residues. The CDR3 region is CASSDDRGAYEQYF. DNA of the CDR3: TGCGCCAGCAGCGACGATAGGGGGGCATACGAGCAGTACTTC.

The CDR3 sequence: CAISPSGGVDTQYF. DNA of the CDR3: TGTGCCATCAGCCCCAGCGGGGGGGTGGATACGCAGTATTTT. The chain couples TRBV10-3 to TRBJ2-3, with 10 positions matching TRBD2. Germline V gene data show CDR1 as ENHRY and CDR2 as SYGVKD. The CDR3 totals 14 residues. J lost 6 bases, V lost 6 bases, and 6 bases had no gene match.

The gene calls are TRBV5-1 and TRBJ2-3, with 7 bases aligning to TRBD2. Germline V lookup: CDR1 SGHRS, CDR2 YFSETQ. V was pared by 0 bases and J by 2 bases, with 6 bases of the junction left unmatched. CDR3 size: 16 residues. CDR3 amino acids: CASSLGPGLNTDTQYF. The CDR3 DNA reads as TGCGCCAGCAGCTTGGGGCCGGGACTAAACACAGATACGCAGTATTTT.

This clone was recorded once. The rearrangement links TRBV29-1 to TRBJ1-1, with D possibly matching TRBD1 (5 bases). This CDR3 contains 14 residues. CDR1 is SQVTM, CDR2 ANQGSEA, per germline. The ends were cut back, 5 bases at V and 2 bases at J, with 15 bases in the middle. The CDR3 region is CSVHRQGTNTEAFF. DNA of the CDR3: TGCAGCGTTCATCGTCAGGGAACCAACACTGAAGCTTTCTTT.

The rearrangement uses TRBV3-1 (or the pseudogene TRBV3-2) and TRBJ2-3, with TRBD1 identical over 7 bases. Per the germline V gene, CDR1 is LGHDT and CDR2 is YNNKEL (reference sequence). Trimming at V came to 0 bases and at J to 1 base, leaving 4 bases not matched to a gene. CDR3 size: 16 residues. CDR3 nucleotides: TGTGCCAGCAGCCAAGACCCGACAGGGCGCACAGATACGCAGTATTTT. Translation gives CASSQDPTGRTDTQYF.

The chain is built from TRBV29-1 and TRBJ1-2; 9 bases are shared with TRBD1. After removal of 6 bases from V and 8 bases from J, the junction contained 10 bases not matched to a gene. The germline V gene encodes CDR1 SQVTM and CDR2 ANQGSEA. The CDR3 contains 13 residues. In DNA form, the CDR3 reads TGCAGCGTCCGGGACAGGGAGTTTGGAGGCTACACCTTC. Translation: CSVRDREFGGYTF.

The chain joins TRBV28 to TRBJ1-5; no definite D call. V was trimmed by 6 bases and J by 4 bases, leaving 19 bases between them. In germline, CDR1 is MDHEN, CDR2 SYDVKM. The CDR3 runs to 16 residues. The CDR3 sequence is CASRYHGRMVNQPQHF. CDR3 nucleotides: TGTGCCAGCAGATATCATGGACGTATGGTAAATCAGCCCCAGCATTTT.

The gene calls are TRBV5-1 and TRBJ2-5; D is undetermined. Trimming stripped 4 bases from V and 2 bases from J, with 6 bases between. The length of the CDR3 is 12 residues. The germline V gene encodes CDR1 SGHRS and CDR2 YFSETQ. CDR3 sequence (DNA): TGCGCCAGCAGCCCATCACAAGAGACCCAGTACTTC. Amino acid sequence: CASSPSQETQYF.

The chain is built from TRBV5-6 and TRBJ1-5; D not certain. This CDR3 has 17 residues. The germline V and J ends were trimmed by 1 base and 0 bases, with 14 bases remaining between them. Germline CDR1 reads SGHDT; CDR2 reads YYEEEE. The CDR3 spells CASSLRRAKNSNQPQHF. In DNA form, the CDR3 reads TGTGCCAGCAGCTTGAGGAGGGCGAAAAATAGCAATCAGCCCCAGCATTTT.

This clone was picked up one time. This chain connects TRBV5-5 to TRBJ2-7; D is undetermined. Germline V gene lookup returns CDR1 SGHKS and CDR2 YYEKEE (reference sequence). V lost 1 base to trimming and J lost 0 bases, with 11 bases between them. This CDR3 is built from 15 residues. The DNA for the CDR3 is TGTGCCAGCAGCTTGTTCAGCCAGATCTCCTACGAGCAGTACTTC. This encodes CASSLFSQISYEQYF.

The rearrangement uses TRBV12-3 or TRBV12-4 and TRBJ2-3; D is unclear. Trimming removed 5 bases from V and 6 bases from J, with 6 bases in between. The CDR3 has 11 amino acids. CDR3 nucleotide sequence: TGTGCCAGCAGTCCCGGCGATACGCAGTATTTT. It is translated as CASSPGDTQYF.

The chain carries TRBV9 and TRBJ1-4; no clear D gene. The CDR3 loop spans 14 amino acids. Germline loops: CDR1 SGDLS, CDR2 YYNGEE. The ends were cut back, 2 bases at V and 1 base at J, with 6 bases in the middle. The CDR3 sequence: CASSVGVTNEKLFF. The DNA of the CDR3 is TGTGCCAGCAGCGTCGGAGTAACTAATGAAAAACTGTTTTTT.

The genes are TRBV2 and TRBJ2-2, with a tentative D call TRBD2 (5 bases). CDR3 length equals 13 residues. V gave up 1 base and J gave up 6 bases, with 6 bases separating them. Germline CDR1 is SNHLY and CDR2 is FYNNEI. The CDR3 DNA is TGTGCCAGCAGTGAAGAGGAGGCCGGGGAGCTGTTTTTT. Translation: CASSEEEAGELFF.

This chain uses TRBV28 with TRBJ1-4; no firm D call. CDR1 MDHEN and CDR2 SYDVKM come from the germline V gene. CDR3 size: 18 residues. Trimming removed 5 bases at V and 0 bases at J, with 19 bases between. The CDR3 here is CASSPTPGSFATNEKLFF. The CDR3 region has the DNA TGTGCCAGCAGTCCTACCCCCGGCAGTTTCGCAACTAATGAAAAACTGTTTTTT.

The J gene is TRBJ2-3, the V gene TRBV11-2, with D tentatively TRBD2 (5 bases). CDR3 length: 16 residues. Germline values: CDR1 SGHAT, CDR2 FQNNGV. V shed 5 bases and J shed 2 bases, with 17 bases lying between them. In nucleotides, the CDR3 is TGTGCCAGCAGCCCCAGGAGGTCACTCACCACAGATACGCAGTATTTT. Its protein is CASSPRRSLTTDTQYF.

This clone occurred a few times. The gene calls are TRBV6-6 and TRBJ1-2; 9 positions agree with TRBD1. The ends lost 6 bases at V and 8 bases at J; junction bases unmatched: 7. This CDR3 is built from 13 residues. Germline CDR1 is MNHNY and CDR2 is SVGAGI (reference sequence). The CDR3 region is CASSQRQGDGYTF. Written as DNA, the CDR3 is TGTGCCAGCAGCCAAAGACAGGGGGACGGCTACACCTTC.

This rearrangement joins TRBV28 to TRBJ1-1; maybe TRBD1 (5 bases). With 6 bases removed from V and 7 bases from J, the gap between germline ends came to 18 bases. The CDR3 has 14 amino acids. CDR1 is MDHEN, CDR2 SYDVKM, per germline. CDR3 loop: CASSPYGRAGEAFF. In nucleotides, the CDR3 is TGTGCCAGCAGCCCTTACGGCAGGGCGGGTGAAGCTTTCTTT.

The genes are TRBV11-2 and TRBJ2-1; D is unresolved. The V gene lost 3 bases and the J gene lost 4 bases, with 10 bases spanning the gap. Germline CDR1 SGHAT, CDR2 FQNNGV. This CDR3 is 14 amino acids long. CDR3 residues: CASSFEMGYNEQFF. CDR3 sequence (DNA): TGTGCCAGCAGCTTTGAAATGGGGTACAATGAGCAGTTCTTC.

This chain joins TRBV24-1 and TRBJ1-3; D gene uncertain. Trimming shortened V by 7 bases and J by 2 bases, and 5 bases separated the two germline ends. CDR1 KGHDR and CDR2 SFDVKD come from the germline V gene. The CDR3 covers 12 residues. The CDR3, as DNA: TGTGCCACCAGATCCGCTGGAAACACCATATATTTT. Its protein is CATRSAGNTIYF.

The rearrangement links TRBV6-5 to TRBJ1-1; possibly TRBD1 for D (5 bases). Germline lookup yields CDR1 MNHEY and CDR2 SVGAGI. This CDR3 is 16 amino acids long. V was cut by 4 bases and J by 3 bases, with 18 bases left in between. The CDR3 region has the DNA TGTGCCAGCAGTTCCAAGGGGAGCAGGCGGGACACTGAAGCTTTCTTT. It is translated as CASSSKGSRRDTEAFF.

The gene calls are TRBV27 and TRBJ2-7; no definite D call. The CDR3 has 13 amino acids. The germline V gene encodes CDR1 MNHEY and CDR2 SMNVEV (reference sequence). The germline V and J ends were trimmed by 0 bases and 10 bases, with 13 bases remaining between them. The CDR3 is CASSLSPLAAQYF. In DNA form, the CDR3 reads TGTGCCAGCAGTTTATCGCCCTTGGCAGCTCAGTACTTC.